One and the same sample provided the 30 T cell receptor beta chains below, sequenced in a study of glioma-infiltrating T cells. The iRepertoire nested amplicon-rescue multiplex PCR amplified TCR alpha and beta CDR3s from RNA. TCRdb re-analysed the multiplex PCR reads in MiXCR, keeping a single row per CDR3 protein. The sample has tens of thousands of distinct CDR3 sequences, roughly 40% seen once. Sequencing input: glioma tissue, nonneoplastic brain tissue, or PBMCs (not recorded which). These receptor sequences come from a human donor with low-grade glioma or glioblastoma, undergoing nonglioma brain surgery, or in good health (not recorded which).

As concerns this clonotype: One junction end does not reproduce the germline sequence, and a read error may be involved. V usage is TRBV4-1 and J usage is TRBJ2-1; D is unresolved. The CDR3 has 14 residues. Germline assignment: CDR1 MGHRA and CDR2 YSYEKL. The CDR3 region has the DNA TGCGCCATGAGCCCCGAGGTAGGATCCAATTCGCAGGTCTTC. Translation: CAMSPEVGSNSQVF.

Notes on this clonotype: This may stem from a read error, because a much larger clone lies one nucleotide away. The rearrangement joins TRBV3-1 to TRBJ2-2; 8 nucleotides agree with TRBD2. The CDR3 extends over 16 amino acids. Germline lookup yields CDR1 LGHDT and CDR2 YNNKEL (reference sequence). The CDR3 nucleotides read TGTTCCAGCAGCCAATTCGGCGGGAGGAAGGGCGGGGAGCTGTTTTTT. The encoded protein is CSSSQFGGRKGGELFF.

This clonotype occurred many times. Here the CDR3 DNA reads TGCAGCGGAGCGGAGAGCTCCTACAATGAGCAGTTCTTC. Protein: CSGAESSYNEQFF. The V gene is TRBV29-1, the J gene TRBJ2-1; the D gene is possibly TRBD2 (5 bases). The V gene lost 7 bases and the J gene lost 0 bases, with 10 bases spanning the gap. Germline V gives CDR1 SQVTM, CDR2 ANQGSEA. This CDR3 spans 13 amino acids.

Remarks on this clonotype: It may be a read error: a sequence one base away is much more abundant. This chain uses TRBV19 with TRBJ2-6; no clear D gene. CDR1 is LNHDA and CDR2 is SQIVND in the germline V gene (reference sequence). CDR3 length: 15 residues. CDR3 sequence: CTSSPWVSGANVLTF. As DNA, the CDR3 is TGTACCAGCTCTCCTTGGGTGTCTGGGGCCAACGTCCTGACTTTC.

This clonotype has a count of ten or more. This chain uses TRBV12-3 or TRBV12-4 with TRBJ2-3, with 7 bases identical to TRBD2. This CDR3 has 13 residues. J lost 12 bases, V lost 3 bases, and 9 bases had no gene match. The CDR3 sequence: CASSFRTAGLQYF. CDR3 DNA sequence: TGTGCCAGCAGTTTCCGGACGGCGGGACTACAGTATTTT.

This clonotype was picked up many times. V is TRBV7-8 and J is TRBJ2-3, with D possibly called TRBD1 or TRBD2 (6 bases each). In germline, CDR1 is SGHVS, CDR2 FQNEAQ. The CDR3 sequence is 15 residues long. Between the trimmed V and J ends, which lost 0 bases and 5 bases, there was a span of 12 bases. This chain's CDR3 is CASSLAVGGRDTQYF. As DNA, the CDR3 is TGTGCCAGCAGCTTAGCGGTCGGGGGCAGAGATACGCAGTATTTT.

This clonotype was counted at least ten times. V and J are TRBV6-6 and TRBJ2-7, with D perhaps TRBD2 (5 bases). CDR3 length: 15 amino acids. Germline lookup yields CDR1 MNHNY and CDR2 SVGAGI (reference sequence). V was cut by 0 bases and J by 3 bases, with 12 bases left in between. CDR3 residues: CASSYSSYDYYEQYF. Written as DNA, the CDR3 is TGTGCCAGCAGTTACTCGTCATACGACTACTACGAGCAGTACTTC.

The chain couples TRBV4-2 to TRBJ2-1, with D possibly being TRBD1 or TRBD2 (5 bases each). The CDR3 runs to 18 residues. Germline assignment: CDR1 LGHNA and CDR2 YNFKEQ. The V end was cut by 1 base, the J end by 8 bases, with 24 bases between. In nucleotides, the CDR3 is TGTGCCAGCAGCCAAGCCCTAAGGTCTGGGGCCACCGGGGATGAGCAGTTCTTC. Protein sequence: CASSQALRSGATGDEQFF.

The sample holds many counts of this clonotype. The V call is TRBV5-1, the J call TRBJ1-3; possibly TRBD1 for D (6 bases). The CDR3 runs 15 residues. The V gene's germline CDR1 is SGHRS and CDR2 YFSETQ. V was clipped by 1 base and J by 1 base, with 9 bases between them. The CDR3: CASSLNTGSGNTIYF. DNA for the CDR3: TGCGCCAGCAGCTTGAATACAGGGTCTGGAAACACCATATATTTT.

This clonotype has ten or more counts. DNA for the CDR3: TGCAGTGCTAGAGATTATCCGGCCAACACTGAAGCTTTCTTT. It specifies CSARDYPANTEAFF. This chain connects TRBV20-1 to TRBJ1-1; unclear D gene. CDR3 length: 14 amino acids. V lost 0 bases and J lost 2, with 10 bases in between. In germline, CDR1 is DFQATT, CDR2 SNEGSKA (reference sequence).

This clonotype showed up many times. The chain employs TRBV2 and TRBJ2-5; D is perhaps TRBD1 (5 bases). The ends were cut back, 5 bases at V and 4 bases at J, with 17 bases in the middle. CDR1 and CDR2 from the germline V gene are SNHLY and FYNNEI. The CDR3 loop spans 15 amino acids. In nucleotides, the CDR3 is TGTGCCAGCAGTAGAGACAGAACCCCCCGAGAGACCCAGTACTTC. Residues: CASSRDRTPRETQYF.

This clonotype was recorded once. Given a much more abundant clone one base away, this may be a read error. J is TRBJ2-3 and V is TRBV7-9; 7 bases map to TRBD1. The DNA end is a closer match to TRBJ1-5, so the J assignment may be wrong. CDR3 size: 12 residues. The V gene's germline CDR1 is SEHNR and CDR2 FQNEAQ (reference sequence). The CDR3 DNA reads TGTGCCAGCAGCCTAGACAGGGATACGCAGCATTTT. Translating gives CASSLDRDTQHF.

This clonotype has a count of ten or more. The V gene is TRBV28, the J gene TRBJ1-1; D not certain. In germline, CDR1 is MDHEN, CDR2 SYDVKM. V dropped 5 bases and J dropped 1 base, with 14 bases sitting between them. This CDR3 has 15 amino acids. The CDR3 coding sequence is TGTGCCAGCAGTACCGATCTATGGGGGAACACTGAAGCTTTCTTT. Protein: CASSTDLWGNTEAFF.

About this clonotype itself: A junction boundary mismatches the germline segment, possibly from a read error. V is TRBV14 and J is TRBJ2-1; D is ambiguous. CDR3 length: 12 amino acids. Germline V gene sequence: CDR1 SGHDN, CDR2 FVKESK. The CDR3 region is CASSQFCNVQFF. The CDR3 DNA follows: TGTGCCAGCAGCCAATTTTGCAATGTGCAGTTCTTC.

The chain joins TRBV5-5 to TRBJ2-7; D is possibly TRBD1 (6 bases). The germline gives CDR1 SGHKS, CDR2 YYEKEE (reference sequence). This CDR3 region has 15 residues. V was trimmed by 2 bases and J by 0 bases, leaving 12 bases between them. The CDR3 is CASSLGGDSSYEQYF. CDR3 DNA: TGTGCCAGCAGCTTAGGGGGAGATTCCTCCTACGAGCAGTACTTC.

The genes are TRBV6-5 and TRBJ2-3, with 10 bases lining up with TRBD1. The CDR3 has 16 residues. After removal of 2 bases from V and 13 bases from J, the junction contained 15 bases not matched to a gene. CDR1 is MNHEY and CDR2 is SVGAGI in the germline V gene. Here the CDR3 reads CASSYGQGVGTDTKYF. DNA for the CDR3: TGTGCCAGCAGTTACGGACAGGGGGTCGGCACAGATACAAAGTATTTT.

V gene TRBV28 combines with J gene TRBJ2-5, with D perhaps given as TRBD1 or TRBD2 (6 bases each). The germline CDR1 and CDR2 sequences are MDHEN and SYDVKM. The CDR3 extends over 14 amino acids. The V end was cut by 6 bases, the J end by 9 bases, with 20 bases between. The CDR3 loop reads CASRASGGPGAQYF. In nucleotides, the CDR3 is TGTGCCAGCAGGGCTAGTGGGGGGCCCGGGGCCCAGTACTTC.

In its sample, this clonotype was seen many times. CDR3 amino acids: CASGLVASGHNEQFF. The CDR3 DNA reads as TGTGCTAGTGGTTTGGTAGCTAGCGGGCACAATGAGCAGTTCTTC. V usage is TRBV12-5 and J usage is TRBJ2-1, with 8 bases identical to TRBD2. The CDR3 is 15 residues long. CDR1 and CDR2 (germline): LGHNT, FRNRAP. V gave up 0 bases and J gave up 5 bases; unmatched junction bases: 3. The full variable domain, completed using reference TRBV12-5 and TRBJ2-1, is DARVTQTPRHKVTEMGQEVTMRCQPILGHNTVFWYRQTMMQGLELLAYFRNRAPLDDSGMPKDRFSAEMPDATLATLKIQPSEPRDSAVYFCASGLVASGHNEQFFGPGTRLTVL.

This chain's CDR3 is CASSLTQRPTGANVLTF. The DNA of the CDR3 is TGCGCCAGCAGCTTAACACAACGACCAACTGGGGCCAACGTCCTGACTTTC. The rearrangement joins TRBV5-1 to TRBJ2-6; no clear D gene. V dropped 2 bases and J dropped 2 bases, with 14 bases sitting between them. CDR1 and CDR2 (germline): SGHRS, YFSETQ. The CDR3 has 17 residues.

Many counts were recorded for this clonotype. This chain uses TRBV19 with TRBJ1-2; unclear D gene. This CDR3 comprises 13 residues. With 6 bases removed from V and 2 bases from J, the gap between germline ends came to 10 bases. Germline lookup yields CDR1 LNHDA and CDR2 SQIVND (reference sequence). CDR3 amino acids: CASRSNRNYGYTF. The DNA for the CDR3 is TGTGCCAGTAGAAGTAACAGAAACTATGGCTACACCTTC.

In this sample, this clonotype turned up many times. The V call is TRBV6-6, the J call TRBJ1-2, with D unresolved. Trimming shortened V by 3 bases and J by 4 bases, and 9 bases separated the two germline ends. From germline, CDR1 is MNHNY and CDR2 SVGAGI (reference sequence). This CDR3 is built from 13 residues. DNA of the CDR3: TGTGCCAGCAGTTATCAGGAGACCTATGGCTACACCTTC. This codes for CASSYQETYGYTF.

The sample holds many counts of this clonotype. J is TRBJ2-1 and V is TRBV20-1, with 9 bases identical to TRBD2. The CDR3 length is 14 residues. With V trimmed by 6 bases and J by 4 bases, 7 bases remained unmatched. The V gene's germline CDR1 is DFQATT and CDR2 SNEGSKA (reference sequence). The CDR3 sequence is CSAVSGSPYNEQFF. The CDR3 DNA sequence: TGCAGTGCCGTTAGCGGGAGCCCTTACAATGAGCAGTTCTTC.

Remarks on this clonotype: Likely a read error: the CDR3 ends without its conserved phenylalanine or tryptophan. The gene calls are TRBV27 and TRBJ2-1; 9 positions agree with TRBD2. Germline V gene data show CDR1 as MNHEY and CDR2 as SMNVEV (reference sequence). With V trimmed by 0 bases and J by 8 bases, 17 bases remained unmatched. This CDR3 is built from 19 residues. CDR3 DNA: TGTGCCAGCAGTTTATCGACCGGGTGCGCGGGAGGGCCCGGCGATGAGCAGTTCCTC. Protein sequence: CASSLSTGCAGGPGDEQFL.

Here the CDR3 DNA reads TGTGCCAGCAGCCCCACATCTACCAACGAGCAGTACTTC. Translation: CASSPTSTNEQYF. The chain combines TRBV4-2 with TRBJ2-7; D is uncertain. This CDR3 has 13 amino acids. V lost 4 bases and J lost 5, with 12 bases in between. Germline values: CDR1 LGHNA, CDR2 YNFKEQ.

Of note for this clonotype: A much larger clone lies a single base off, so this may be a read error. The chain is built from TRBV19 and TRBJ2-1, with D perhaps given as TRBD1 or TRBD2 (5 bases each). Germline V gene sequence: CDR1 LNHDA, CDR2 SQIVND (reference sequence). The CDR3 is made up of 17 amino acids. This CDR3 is CASSVSGTPPTSNERFF. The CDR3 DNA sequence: TGTGCCAGTAGTGTATCCGGGACCCCGCCGACTTCCAATGAGCGGTTCTTC.

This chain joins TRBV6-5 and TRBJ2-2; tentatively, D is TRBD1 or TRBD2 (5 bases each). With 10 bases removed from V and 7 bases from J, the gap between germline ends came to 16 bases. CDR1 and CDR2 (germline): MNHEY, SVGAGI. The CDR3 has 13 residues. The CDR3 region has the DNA TGTGCCATAGGGGAGAGGGCGGACGGGGAGCTGTTTTTT. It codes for CAIGERADGELFF.

CDR3 coding DNA: TGTGCCACCAGAGATCTCGGCACGGCATCTGGAAACACCATATATTTT. Translated: CATRDLGTASGNTIYF. V usage is TRBV15 and J usage is TRBJ1-3; no reliable D call. The CDR3 loop spans 16 amino acids. V shed 6 bases and J shed 1 base, with 16 bases lying between them. Germline lookup yields CDR1 LNHNV and CDR2 YYDKDF (reference sequence).

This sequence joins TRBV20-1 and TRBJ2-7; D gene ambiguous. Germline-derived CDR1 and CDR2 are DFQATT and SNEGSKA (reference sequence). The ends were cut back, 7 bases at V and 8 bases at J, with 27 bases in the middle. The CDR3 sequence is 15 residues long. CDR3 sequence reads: CSVENTRTSADKQYF. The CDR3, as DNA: TGCAGTGTCGAAAATACCAGGACGTCAGCTGACAAGCAGTACTTC.

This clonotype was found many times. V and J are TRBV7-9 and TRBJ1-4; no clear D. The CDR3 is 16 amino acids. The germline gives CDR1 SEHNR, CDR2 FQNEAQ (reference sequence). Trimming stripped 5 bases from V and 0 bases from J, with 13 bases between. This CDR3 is CASSVSKGATNEKLFF. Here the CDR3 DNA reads TGTGCCAGCAGCGTTAGCAAGGGTGCAACTAATGAAAAACTGTTTTTT. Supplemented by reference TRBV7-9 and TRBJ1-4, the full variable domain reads DTGVSQNPRHKITKRGQNVTFRCDPISEHNRLYWYRQTLGQGPEFLTYFQNEAQLEKSRLLSDRFSAERPKGSFSTLEIQRTEQGDSAMYLCASSVSKGATNEKLFFGSGTQLSVL.

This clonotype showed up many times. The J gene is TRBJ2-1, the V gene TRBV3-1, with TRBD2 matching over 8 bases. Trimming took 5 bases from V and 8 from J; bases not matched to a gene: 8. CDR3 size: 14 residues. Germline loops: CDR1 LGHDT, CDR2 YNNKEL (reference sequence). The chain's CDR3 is CASSSGTRTHEQFF. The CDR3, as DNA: TGTGCCAGCAGCTCCGGGACTAGGACCCATGAGCAGTTCTTC.